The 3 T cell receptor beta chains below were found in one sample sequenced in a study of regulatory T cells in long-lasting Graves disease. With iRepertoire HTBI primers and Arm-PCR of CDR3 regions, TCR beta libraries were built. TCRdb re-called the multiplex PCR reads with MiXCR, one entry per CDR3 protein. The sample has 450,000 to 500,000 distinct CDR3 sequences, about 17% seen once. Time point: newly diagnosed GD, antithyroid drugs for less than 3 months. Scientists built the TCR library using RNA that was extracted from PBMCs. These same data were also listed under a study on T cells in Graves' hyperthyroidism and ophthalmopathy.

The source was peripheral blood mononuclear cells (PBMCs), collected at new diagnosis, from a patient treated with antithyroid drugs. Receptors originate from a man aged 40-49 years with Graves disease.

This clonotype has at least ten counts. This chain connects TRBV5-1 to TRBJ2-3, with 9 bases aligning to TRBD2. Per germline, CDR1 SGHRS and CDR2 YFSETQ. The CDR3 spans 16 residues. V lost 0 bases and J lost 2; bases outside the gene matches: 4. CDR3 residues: CASSLGLAVNTDTQYF. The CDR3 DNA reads TGCGCCAGCAGCTTGGGACTAGCGGTGAACACAGATACGCAGTATTTT.

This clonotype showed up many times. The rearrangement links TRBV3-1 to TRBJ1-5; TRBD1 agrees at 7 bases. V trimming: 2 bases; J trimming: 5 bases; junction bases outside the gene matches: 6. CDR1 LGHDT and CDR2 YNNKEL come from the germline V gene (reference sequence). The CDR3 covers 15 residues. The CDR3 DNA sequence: TGTGCCAGCAGCCAAACGACAGGGAGGGATCAGCCCCAGCATTTT. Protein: CASSQTTGRDQPQHF.

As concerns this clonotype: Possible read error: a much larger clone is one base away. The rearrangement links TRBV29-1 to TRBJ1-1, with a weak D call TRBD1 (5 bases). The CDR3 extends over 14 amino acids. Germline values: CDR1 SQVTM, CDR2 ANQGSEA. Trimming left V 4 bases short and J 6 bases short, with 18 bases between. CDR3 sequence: CSVAGSQGWAEAFF. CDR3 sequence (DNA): TGCAGCGTTGCGGGGTCTCAGGGTTGGGCTGAAGCTTTCTTT.